What follows describes a single T cell receptor beta chain. In the study's own analysis: Nucleated cell counts were estimated from reference gene primer amplification. The data were produced by immunoSEQ multiplex PCR, yet TCRdb's version contains in-frame clones alone and is incomplete. Clone size and V and J calls were adopted from that table, with D and trimming inferred from the DNA. The sample holds roughly 170,000 clones, roughly 90% seen once. This sample stems from a study of blood T cell repertoires in COVID-19. In the study overall: The cDNA or gDNA used as material had been derived from T cells, B-cell-depleted T cells, or PBMCs.

CDR1 is LNHDA and CDR2 is SQIVND in the germline V gene (reference sequence). The CDR3 runs to 16 residues. V was pared by 5 bases and J by 7 bases, with 11 bases of the junction left unmatched. The genes are TRBV19 and TRBJ2-1; 10 bases map to TRBD2. Input material: peripheral blood. The source of this sequence is a man between 65 and 85 years old with active or convalescent COVID-19. CDR3 amino acids: CASSPTIAGGTNEQFF. The DNA for the CDR3 is TGTGCCAGTAGTCCCACTATAGCGGGAGGTACAAATGAGCAGTTCTTC.